This passage covers 14 T cell receptor beta chains from one sample sequenced in a study of T cells in Graves' hyperthyroidism and ophthalmopathy. Regions amplified from RNA transcripts were the TCR beta CDR3 regions. A first-round RT-PCR of the TCR CDR3 used the HTBI primer set. MiXCR, run by TCRdb on the multiplex PCR reads, gives a single entry per CDR3 protein. The top ten clones hold under 20% of a sample with about 500,000 distinct CDR3 sequences, 13% to 15% of them seen once. The sequencing sample was made of blood. The receptors were gathered from a young woman with Graves' hyperthyroidism.

This chain connects TRBV6-1 to TRBJ2-3; 9 bases map to TRBD1. The germline CDR1 and CDR2 sequences are MNHNS and SASEGT. V dropped 6 bases and J dropped 4; count of bases not matched to a gene: 11. CDR3 length: 16 residues. The CDR3 coding sequence is TGTGCCAGCAGGCGCACAGGGGGCGCGTGGCCAGATACGCAGTATTTT. Amino acid sequence: CASRRTGGAWPDTQYF.

This clonotype has a count of ten or more. J is TRBJ2-7 and V is TRBV28, with 11 bases lining up with TRBD2. With V trimmed by 5 bases and J by 2 bases, 8 bases remained unmatched. CDR1 is MDHEN and CDR2 is SYDVKM in the germline V gene. This CDR3 is 16 amino acids long. The CDR3 nucleotides read TGTGCCAGCAGTGACAATAGCGGGAGGGCCCCCTACGAGCAGTACGTC. Its translation: CASSDNSGRAPYEQYV.

This clonotype was found many times. The chain employs TRBV28 and TRBJ2-3; 7 positions match TRBD2. Germline trimming cut 3 bases from V and 1 base from J; bases unmatched to any gene: 4. This CDR3 is built from 15 residues. Germline values: CDR1 MDHEN, CDR2 SYDVKM. CDR3 amino acids: CASSFVGRGTDTQYF. The CDR3 DNA is TGTGCCAGCAGTTTCGTAGGGAGGGGCACAGATACGCAGTATTTT.

This clonotype was counted many times. The CDR3 spells CASRPQGRETEAFF. The CDR3 DNA follows: TGTGCCAGCAGACCACAGGGCAGGGAAACTGAAGCTTTCTTT. The chain joins TRBV12-3 or TRBV12-4 to TRBJ1-1; tentatively, D is TRBD1 (6 bases). Trimming shortened V by 6 bases and J by 5 bases, and 16 bases separated the two germline ends. This CDR3 comprises 14 residues.

At least ten counts were recorded for this clonotype. The chain combines TRBV19 with TRBJ1-1; tentative D call: TRBD1 (6 bases). CDR3 size: 12 residues. The ends were cut back, 9 bases at V and 3 bases at J, with 11 bases in the middle. CDR1 and CDR2 (germline): LNHDA, SQIVND (reference sequence). CDR3 region: CASRSGDTEAFF. The CDR3 bases are TGTGCCAGCCGATCAGGGGACACTGAAGCTTTCTTT.

This clonotype was recorded many times. The gene calls are TRBV2 and TRBJ1-2; D remains ambiguous. The CDR3 is 14 residues long. From germline, CDR1 is SNHLY and CDR2 FYNNEI. The germline V and J ends were trimmed by 2 bases and 7 bases, with 14 bases remaining between them. The CDR3 bases are TGTGCCAGCAGTGAATCTAGGGTTGACGTTGGCTACACCTTC. This sequence encodes CASSESRVDVGYTF.

This clonotype was recorded many times. The chain has TRBV5-1 and TRBJ2-1; TRBD2 might be the D (7 bases). The CDR3 is made up of 14 amino acids. Trimming left V 0 bases short and J 9 bases short, with 13 bases between. Germline V gives CDR1 SGHRS, CDR2 YFSETQ. The CDR3 here is CASSLVPAGAEQFF. DNA for the CDR3: TGCGCCAGCAGCTTGGTTCCGGCGGGGGCTGAGCAGTTCTTC.

This clonotype was recorded many times. CDR3 region: CATSTAGSYNEQFF. For the CDR3, the DNA is TGTGCCACCAGCACAGCAGGGTCCTACAATGAGCAGTTCTTC. The V call is TRBV15, the J call TRBJ2-1; maybe TRBD1 (5 bases). This CDR3 is built from 14 residues. Trimming stripped 4 bases from V and 1 base from J, with 8 bases between. CDR1 and CDR2 (germline): LNHNV, YYDKDF (reference sequence).

This clonotype was seen repeatedly, ten times or more. This sequence joins TRBV27 and TRBJ1-5; maybe TRBD1 (5 bases). The V and J ends lost 5 bases and 6 bases respectively, with 14 bases between them. The CDR3 is made up of 14 amino acids. Germline loops: CDR1 MNHEY, CDR2 SMNVEV (reference sequence). In nucleotides, the CDR3 is TGTGCCAGCAGTCAGGGAGGGGCGGGTCAGCCCCAGCATTTT. Its protein is CASSQGGAGQPQHF.

This clonotype was observed at least ten times. V gene TRBV29-1 combines with J gene TRBJ2-1, with 8 bases identical to TRBD2. Losses at the gene ends were 3 bases for V and 9 bases for J; bases not matched to a gene: 10. This CDR3 has 14 amino acids. From germline, CDR1 is SQVTM and CDR2 ANQGSEA. The CDR3 reads CSVERSGLGSEQFF. The CDR3 DNA is TGCAGCGTTGAGAGGTCGGGACTAGGTTCTGAGCAGTTCTTC.

The J gene is TRBJ2-6, the V gene TRBV5-1; D is unclear. The germline gives CDR1 SGHRS, CDR2 YFSETQ. V gave up 4 bases and J gave up 4 bases, with 15 bases separating them. The length of the CDR3 is 16 residues. The CDR3 sequence is CASSPRISGGANVLTF. DNA of the CDR3: TGCGCCAGCAGCCCGAGGATTTCTGGGGGGGCCAACGTCCTGACTTTC. The full variable domain, with the rest looked up from reference TRBV5-1 and TRBJ2-6, is KAGVTQTPRYLIKTRGQQVTLSCSPISGHRSVSWYQQTPGQGLQFLFEYFSETQRNKGNFPGRFSGRQFSNSRSEMNVSTLELGDSALYLCASSPRISGGANVLTFGAGSRLTVL.

There are many counts of this clonotype. The chain employs TRBV12-3 or TRBV12-4 and TRBJ2-1, with D uncertain. Trimming stripped 1 base from V and 7 bases from J, with 8 bases between. The CDR3 consists of 13 residues. The CDR3 loop reads CASSLVGSNEQFF. DNA of the CDR3: TGTGCCAGCAGTTTAGTTGGCTCGAATGAGCAGTTCTTC.

This clonotype was found a few times. The V and J genes are TRBV19 and TRBJ1-1; D remains ambiguous. Trimming took 4 bases from V and 8 from J, leaving 8 bases between them. CDR3 length: 11 residues. The germline gives CDR1 LNHDA, CDR2 SQIVND (reference sequence). DNA of the CDR3: TGTGCCAGTAGTAACTTAAGGGAAGCTTTCTTT. It encodes CASSNLREAFF.

The chain recombines TRBV3-1 with TRBJ1-4; 8 positions match TRBD1. J lost 7 bases, V lost 3 bases, and 7 bases had no gene match. In germline, CDR1 is LGHDT, CDR2 YNNKEL (reference sequence). The CDR3 runs 15 residues. CDR3 coding DNA: TGTGCCAGCAGCCACTCCGGGACAGGTTTTGAAAAACTGTTTTTT. Its translation is CASSHSGTGFEKLFF.